This T cell receptor beta chain was observed in a study of cytomegalovirus exposure and HLA in healthy donors. This clone was counted only a few times. As yet, its antigen is unknown. PCR was performed using 60 Vbeta and 13 Jbeta primers. The repertoire was sequenced with immunoSEQ multiplex PCR; TCRdb's copy has only in-frame clones and lacks some. Of 150,000 to 200,000 clones in the sample, about 88% were seen once. Study results and caveats: Associated with cytomegalovirus, according to the listing, were around 170 TCR beta chains.

CDR1 is MNHEY and CDR2 is SVGAGI in the germline V gene. V gave up 5 bases and J gave up 3 bases; unmatched junction bases: 0. The CDR3 length is 13 residues. V gene TRBV6-5 combines with J gene TRBJ2-2, with 7 positions matching TRBD1. The receptor was isolated from a woman aged 18-35 years in good health and CMV-seronegative. The sample comprised PBMCs. The CDR3 loop reads CASSDRDTGELFF. CDR3 sequence (DNA): TGTGCCAGCAGTGACAGGGACACCGGGGAGCTGTTTTTT.